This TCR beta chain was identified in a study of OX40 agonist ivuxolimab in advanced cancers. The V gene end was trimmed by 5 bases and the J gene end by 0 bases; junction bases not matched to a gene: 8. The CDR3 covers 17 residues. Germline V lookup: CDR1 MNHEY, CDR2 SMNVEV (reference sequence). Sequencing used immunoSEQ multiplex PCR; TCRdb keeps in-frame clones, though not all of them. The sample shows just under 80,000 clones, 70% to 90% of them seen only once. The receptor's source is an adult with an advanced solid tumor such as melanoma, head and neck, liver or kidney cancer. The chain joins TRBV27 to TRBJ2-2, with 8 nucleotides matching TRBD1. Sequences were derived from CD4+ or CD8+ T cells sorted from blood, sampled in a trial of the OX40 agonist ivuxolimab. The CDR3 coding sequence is TGTGCCAGCAGTCGGGACAGGACATCTACGAACACCGGGGAGCTGTTTTTT. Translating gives CASSRDRTSTNTGELFF.